The sequence of this TCR beta chain was determined in a study of blood T cells in healthy people across ages. Study summary: Through template switching, about one barcoded beta molecule was captured per two T cells, as measured in model experiments. Notes on the study in general: As age increased, TCR beta diversity per million T cells fell in a roughly linear fashion. Naive T cell percentage and TCR beta diversity correlated strongly. Naive CD4+ cell counts and diversity both ran higher in long-lived than in aged donors.

Together with a sample-barcoded 5' primer, a J-beta primer mix was included in a second PCR lasting about 7 to 11 cycles. MiXCR, applied by TCRdb to the 5' RACE reads, yields one record per CDR3 protein. The sample lists around 870,000 distinct CDR3 sequences, around 28% seen once, with roughly 17% in the top ten. Germline V gene sequence: CDR1 DFQATT, CDR2 SNEGSKA (reference sequence). This CDR3 is built from 13 residues. V lost 0 bases to trimming and J lost 4 bases, with 4 bases between them. In the case of this clonotype: The antigen is not known.

This TCR derives from a woman of 80 years or more in good health. The chain joins TRBV20-1 to TRBJ1-6; D is unresolved. Sequencing was done on a sample of blood. The CDR3 region has the DNA TGCAGTGCTAGAGACGGATATAATTCACCCCTCCACTTT. It translates to CSARDGYNSPLHF.